One sample yielded the 16 T cell receptor beta chains listed below, sequenced in a study of PD-1 blockade in classical Hodgkin lymphoma. Sequencing was performed with immunoSEQ multiplex PCR; in TCRdb, only in-frame clones are kept and a portion is missing. The table shows about 94,000 clones, with roughly 87% occurring only once. Relapses following autologous stem cell transplantation were seen in all patients, with brentuximab vedotin exposure varying. Sequences were derived from peripheral blood mononuclear cells (PBMCs), sampled before the second cycle of nivolumab. All receptors come from a human donor with classical Hodgkin lymphoma.

For the CDR3, the DNA is TGTGCCAGCAGCTTAGGTGTAGGCAACGGCGAGCAGTACTTC. It specifies CASSLGVGNGEQYF. The rearrangement uses TRBV11-3 and TRBJ2-7; D unclear. This CDR3 is 14 amino acids long. Germline V CDR1 and CDR2: SGHNT, YENEEA. V lost 1 base and J 6 bases, leaving 13 bases between the germline ends. The full variable domain, rest sourced from reference TRBV11-3 and TRBJ2-7, is EAGVVQSPRYKIIEKKQPVAFWCNPISGHNTLYWYLQNLGQGPELLIRYENEEAVDDSQLPKDRFSAERLKGVDSTLKIQPAELGDSAVYLCASSLGVGNGEQYFGPGTRLTVT.

The chain is built from TRBV28 and TRBJ2-3, with TRBD1 as a possible D gene (6 bases). Germline values: CDR1 MDHEN, CDR2 SYDVKM. The CDR3 extends over 14 amino acids. V shed 5 bases and J shed 6 bases, with 15 bases lying between them. CDR3 loop: CASSVYRVSDTQYF. CDR3 DNA: TGTGCCAGCAGTGTATACAGGGTTTCGGATACGCAGTATTTT.

V usage is TRBV10-3 and J usage is TRBJ2-2; no reliable D call. Deletions cut 4 bases from V and 7 bases from J, with 13 bases between. This CDR3 has 14 amino acids. Germline assignment: CDR1 ENHRY and CDR2 SYGVKD. The CDR3 spells CAISGVPGSGELFF. The CDR3 nucleotides read TGTGCCATCAGTGGGGTACCGGGCAGCGGGGAGCTGTTTTTT.

The J gene is TRBJ2-1, the V gene TRBV19; TRBD2 aligns across 10 bases. The CDR3 runs to 18 residues. In germline, CDR1 is LNHDA, CDR2 SQIVND (reference sequence). V lost 7 bases, J lost 0 bases, and 12 bases stayed unmatched. CDR3 bases: TGTGCCAGTACCCGCTCTAGCGGGAGATTGTACTCCTACAATGAGCAGTTCTTC. As protein: CASTRSSGRLYSYNEQFF.

The genes are TRBV11-2 and TRBJ2-7; D is undetermined. The CDR3 has 15 residues. Germline assignment: CDR1 SGHAT and CDR2 FQNNGV. Between the trimmed V and J ends, which lost 0 bases and 0 bases, there was a span of 9 bases. Here the CDR3 reads CASSLELGFSYEQYF. CDR3 nucleotide sequence: TGTGCCAGCAGCTTAGAACTGGGTTTCTCCTACGAGCAGTACTTC. Based on the CDR3 plus reference TRBV11-2 and TRBJ2-7, the full variable domain is EAGVAQSPRYKIIEKRQSVAFWCNPISGHATLYWYQQILGQGPKLLIQFQNNGVVDDSQLPKDRFSAERLKGVDSTLKIQPAKLEDSAVYLCASSLELGFSYEQYFGPGTRLTVT.

V and J are TRBV6-5 and TRBJ2-2; TRBD2 might be the D (6 bases). The CDR3 has 14 amino acids. Trimming removed 8 bases at V and 0 bases at J, with 10 bases between. Germline V gene data show CDR1 as MNHEY and CDR2 as SVGAGI. The CDR3 DNA reads TGTGCCAGCCAGACTAGTCCGAACACCGGGGAGCTGTTTTTT. Its protein product is CASQTSPNTGELFF.

This clone has a single count. The CDR3 protein is CASSQNTDQETQYF. In DNA, the CDR3 is TGCGCCAGCAGCCAAAACACAGATCAAGAGACCCAGTACTTC. The V gene is TRBV4-1, the J gene TRBJ2-5, with D uncertain. In germline, CDR1 is MGHRA, CDR2 YSYEKL. The CDR3 loop spans 14 amino acids. Trimming removed 2 bases from V and 2 bases from J, with 9 bases in between.

The chain employs TRBV4-1 and TRBJ1-5, with no clear D. The CDR3 consists of 14 residues. V was pared by 2 bases and J by 0 bases, with 5 bases between. CDR1 is MGHRA and CDR2 is YSYEKL in the germline V gene. The CDR3 nucleotides are TGCGCCAGCAGCCAATATAATAGCAATCAGCCCCAGCATTTT. Translation: CASSQYNSNQPQHF.

This clone came up once. The chain employs TRBV28 and TRBJ2-7, with TRBD1 matching 7 bases. CDR3 size: 13 residues. V shed 5 bases, J shed 3 bases, and the junction held 4 bases outside the gene matches. Looked up from germline, CDR1 is MDHEN and CDR2 is SYDVKM. The CDR3 DNA follows: TGTGCCAGCAGTCTAGGGACAGTCTACGAGCAGTACTTC. This gives the protein CASSLGTVYEQYF.

The rearrangement uses TRBV7-6 and TRBJ2-2, with 8 bases lining up with TRBD2. The trim removed 2 bases at V and 5 bases at J, leaving 10 bases unmatched. There are 17 residues in the CDR3. In germline, CDR1 is SGHVS, CDR2 FNYEAQ. The chain's CDR3 is CASSLSSSGGPTGELFF. The DNA of the CDR3 is TGTGCCAGCAGCTTATCTTCATCGGGAGGGCCAACCGGGGAGCTGTTTTTT.

The chain links TRBV4-2 to TRBJ2-7, with 9 bases matching TRBD1. The germline CDR1 and CDR2 sequences are LGHNA and YNFKEQ. The CDR3 has 16 amino acids. Trimming cost V 3 bases and J 1 base; bases outside gene matches: 7. The CDR3 DNA follows: TGTGCCAGCAGCCACGGGACAGGGATCACATCCTACGAGCAGTACTTC. Protein product: CASSHGTGITSYEQYF.

The chain uses TRBV28 and TRBJ1-5; 9 nucleotides agree with TRBD1. CDR3 length: 16 amino acids. The germline V gene has CDR1 MDHEN and CDR2 SYDVKM. Trimming took 6 bases from V and 2 from J; bases not matched to a gene: 8. The CDR3: CASSDARTGGNQPQHF. The CDR3 DNA follows: TGTGCCAGCAGCGACGCTAGGACAGGGGGCAATCAGCCCCAGCATTTT.

The chain has TRBV5-6 and TRBJ2-2; TRBD2 is a possible D gene (7 bases). V lost 4 bases to trimming and J lost 0 bases, with 13 bases between them. Germline lookup yields CDR1 SGHDT and CDR2 YYEEEE. The CDR3 is made up of 16 amino acids. The CDR3 DNA follows: TGTGCCAGCAGCGGGCAGGGGACTACGAACACCGGGGAGCTGTTTTTT. Encoded protein: CASSGQGTTNTGELFF.

V usage is TRBV28 and J usage is TRBJ1-5; 9 positions agree with TRBD1. This CDR3 region has 20 residues. Germline V gene lookup returns CDR1 MDHEN and CDR2 SYDVKM. After removal of 2 bases from V and 2 bases from J, the junction contained 16 bases not matched to a gene. CDR3 DNA sequence: TGTGCCAGCAGTTTACCAGGACAGGGGTGGAGGGGTAGTCGCAATCAGCCCCAGCATTTT. It translates to CASSLPGQGWRGSRNQPQHF.

Concerning this clone: One end of the junction does not line up with germline, which may come from a read error. The gene calls are TRBV28 and TRBJ2-7; TRBD2 agrees at 8 bases. This CDR3 is 13 amino acids long. CDR1 is MDHEN and CDR2 is SYDVKM in the germline V gene. The CDR3 nucleotides read TGTGCCAGCAGTCCCCTGGGAACTAGCGGACGTGACTTC. Encoded protein: CASSPLGTSGRDF.

This clone appeared once. The chain couples TRBV19 to TRBJ1-5, with a weak D call TRBD1 (5 bases). The CDR3 is 13 residues long. The germline V and J ends were trimmed by 9 bases and 7 bases, with 16 bases remaining between them. Germline V CDR1 and CDR2: LNHDA, SQIVND (reference sequence). The CDR3 loop is CASKAGLGQPQHF. The CDR3 nucleotides read TGTGCCAGCAAAGCGGGGCTCGGACAGCCCCAGCATTTT.